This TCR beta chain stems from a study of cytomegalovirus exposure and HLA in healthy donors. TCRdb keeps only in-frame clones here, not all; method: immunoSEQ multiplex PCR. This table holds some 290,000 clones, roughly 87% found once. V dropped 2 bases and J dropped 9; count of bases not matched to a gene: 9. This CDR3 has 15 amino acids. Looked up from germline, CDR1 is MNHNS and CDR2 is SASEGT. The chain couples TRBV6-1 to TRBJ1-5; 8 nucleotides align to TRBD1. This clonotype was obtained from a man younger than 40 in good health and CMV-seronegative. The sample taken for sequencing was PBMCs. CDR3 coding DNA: TGTGCCAGCAGTGAATTTGGGACAGGTCATGGGCCCCAGCATTTT. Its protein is CASSEFGTGHGPQHF.